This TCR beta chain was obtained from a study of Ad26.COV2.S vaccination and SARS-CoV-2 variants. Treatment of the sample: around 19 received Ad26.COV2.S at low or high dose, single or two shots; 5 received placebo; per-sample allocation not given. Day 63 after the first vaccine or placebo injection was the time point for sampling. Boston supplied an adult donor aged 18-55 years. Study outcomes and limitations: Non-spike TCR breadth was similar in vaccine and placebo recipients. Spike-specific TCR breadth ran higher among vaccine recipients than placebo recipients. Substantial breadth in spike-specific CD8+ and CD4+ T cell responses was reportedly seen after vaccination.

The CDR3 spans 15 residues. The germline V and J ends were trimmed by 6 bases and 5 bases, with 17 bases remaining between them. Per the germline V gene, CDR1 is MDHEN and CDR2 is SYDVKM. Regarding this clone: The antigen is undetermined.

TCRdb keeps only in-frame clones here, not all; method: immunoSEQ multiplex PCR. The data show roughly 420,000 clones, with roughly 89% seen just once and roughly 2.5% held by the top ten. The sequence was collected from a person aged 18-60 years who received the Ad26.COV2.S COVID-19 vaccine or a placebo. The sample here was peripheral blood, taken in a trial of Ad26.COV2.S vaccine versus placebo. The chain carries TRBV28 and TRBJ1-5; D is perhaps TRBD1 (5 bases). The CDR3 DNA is TGTGCCAGCAGGAACGGGGACTTAGGCGATCAGCCCCAGCATTTT. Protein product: CASRNGDLGDQPQHF.